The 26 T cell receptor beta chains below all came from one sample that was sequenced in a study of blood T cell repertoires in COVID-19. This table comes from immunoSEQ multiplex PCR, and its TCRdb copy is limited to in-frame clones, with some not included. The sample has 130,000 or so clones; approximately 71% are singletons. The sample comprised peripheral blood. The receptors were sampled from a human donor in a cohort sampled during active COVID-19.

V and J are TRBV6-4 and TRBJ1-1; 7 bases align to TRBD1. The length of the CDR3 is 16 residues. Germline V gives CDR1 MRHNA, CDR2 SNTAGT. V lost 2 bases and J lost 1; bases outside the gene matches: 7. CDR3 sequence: CASSDPDRRSNTEAFF. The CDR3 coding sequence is TGTGCCAGCAGTGACCCGGACAGGAGGTCGAACACTGAAGCTTTCTTT.

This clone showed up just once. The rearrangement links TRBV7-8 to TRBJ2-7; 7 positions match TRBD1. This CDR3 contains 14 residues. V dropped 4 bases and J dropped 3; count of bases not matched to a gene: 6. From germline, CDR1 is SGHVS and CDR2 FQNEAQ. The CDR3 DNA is TGTGCCAGCAGCTCTCCGGGACAGAACTACGAGCAGTACTTC. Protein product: CASSSPGQNYEQYF.

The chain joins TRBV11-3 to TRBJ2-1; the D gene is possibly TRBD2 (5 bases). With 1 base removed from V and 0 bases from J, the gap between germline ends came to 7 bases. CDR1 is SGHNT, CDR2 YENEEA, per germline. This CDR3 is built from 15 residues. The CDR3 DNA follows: TGTGCCAGCAGCTTAGTCGGGATCTCCTACAATGAGCAGTTCTTC. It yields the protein CASSLVGISYNEQFF.

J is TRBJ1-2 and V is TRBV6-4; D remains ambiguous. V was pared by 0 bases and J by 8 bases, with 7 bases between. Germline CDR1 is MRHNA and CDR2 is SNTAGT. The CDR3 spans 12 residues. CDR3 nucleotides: TGTGCCAGCAGTGACTCGAGCGGGGGCTACACCTTC. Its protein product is CASSDSSGGYTF.

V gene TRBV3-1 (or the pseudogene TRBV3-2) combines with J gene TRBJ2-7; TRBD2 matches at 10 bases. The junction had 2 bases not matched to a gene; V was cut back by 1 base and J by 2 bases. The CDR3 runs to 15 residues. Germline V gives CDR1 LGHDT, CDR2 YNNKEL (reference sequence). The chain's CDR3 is CASSQVGTSAYEQYF. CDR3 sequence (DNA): TGTGCCAGCAGCCAAGTTGGGACTAGCGCCTACGAGCAGTACTTC.

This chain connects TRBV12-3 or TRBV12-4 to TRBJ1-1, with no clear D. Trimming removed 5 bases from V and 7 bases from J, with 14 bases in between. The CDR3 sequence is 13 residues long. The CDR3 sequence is CASSQIGGLEAFF. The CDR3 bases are TGTGCCAGCAGTCAGATTGGCGGGCTTGAAGCTTTCTTT.

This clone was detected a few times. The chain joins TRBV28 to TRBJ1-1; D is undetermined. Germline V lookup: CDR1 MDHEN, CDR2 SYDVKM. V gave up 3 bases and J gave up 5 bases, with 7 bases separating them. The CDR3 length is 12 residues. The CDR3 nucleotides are TGTGCCAGCAGTTTCCCGGGGACTGAAGCTTTCTTT. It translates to CASSFPGTEAFF.

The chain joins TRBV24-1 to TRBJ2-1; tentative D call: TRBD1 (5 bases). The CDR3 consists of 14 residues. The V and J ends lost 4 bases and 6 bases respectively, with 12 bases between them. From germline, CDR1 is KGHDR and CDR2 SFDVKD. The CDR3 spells CATSDSGSPNEQFF. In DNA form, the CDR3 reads TGTGCCACCAGTGACTCAGGGTCCCCCAATGAGCAGTTCTTC.

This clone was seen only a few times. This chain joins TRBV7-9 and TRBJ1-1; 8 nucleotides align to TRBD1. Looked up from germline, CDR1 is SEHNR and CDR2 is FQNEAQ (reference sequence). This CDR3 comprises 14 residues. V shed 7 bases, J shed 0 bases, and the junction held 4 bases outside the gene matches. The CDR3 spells CASTGTGLNTEAFF. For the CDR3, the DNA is TGTGCCAGCACCGGGACAGGCTTGAACACTGAAGCTTTCTTT.

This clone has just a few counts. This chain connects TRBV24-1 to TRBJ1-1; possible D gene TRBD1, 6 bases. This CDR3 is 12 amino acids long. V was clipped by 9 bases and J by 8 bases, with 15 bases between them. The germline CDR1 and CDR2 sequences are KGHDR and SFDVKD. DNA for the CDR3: TGTGCCACCGCCAAGAGGCAGGGGGAAGCTTTCTTT. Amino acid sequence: CATAKRQGEAFF.

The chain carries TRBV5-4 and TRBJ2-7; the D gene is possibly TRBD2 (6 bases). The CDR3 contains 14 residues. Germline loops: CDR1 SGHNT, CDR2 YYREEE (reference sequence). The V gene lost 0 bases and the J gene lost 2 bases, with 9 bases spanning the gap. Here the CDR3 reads CASSLGTGAYEQYF. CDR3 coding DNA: TGTGCCAGCAGCTTGGGCACGGGGGCCTACGAGCAGTACTTC.

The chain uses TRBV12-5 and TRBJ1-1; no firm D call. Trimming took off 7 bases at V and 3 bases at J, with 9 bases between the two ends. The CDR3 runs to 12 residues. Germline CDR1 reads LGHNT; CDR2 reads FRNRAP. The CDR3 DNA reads TGTGCTAGTGCCTCAGTTCACACTGAAGCTTTCTTT. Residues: CASASVHTEAFF.

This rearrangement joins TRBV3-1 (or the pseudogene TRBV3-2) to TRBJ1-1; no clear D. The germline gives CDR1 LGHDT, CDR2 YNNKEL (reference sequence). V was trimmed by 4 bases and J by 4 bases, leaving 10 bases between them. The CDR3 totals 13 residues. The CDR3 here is CASSLGVATEAFF. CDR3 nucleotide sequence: TGTGCCAGCAGCCTCGGGGTAGCCACTGAAGCTTTCTTT.

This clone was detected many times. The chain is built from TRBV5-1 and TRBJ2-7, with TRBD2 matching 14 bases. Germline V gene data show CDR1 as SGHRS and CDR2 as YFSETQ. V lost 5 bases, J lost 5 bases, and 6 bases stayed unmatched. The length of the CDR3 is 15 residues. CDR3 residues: CASRGLAGVSDEQYF. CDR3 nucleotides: TGCGCCAGCAGGGGACTAGCGGGAGTATCCGACGAGCAGTACTTC. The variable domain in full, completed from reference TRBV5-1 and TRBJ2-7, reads KAGVTQTPRYLIKTRGQQVTLSCSPISGHRSVSWYQQTPGQGLQFLFEYFSETQRNKGNFPGRFSGRQFSNSRSEMNVSTLELGDSALYLCASRGLAGVSDEQYFGPGTRLTVT.

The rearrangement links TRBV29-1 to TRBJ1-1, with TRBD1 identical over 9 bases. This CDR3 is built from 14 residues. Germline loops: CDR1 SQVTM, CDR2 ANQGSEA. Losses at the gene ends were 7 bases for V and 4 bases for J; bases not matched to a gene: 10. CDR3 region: CSEALGQGSTEAFF. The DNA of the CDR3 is TGCAGCGAGGCACTCGGACAGGGGAGCACTGAAGCTTTCTTT.

CDR3 nucleotides: TGTGCCAGCAGCACAGAGCCGGGACAGATCTACGAGCAGTACTTC. Amino acid sequence: CASSTEPGQIYEQYF. This chain joins TRBV7-6 and TRBJ2-7; 7 nucleotides agree with TRBD1. CDR1 and CDR2 from the germline V gene are SGHVS and FNYEAQ. The CDR3 is 15 residues long. V shed 5 bases, J shed 3 bases, and the junction held 10 bases outside the gene matches.

This CDR3 is CAIGAGGGEQYF. CDR3 DNA sequence: TGTGCCATCGGGGCAGGGGGAGGCGAGCAGTACTTC. The gene calls are TRBV6-5 and TRBJ2-7; a weak D match, TRBD1 (7 bases). V was clipped by 10 bases and J by 6 bases, with 16 bases between them. Germline V gives CDR1 MNHEY, CDR2 SVGAGI. The CDR3 is made up of 12 amino acids.

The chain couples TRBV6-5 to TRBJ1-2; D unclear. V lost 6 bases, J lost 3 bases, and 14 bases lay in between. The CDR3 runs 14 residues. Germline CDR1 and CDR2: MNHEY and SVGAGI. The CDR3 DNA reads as TGTGCCAGCAGGGGCTCGGTGTGGGACTATGGCTACACCTTC. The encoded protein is CASRGSVWDYGYTF.

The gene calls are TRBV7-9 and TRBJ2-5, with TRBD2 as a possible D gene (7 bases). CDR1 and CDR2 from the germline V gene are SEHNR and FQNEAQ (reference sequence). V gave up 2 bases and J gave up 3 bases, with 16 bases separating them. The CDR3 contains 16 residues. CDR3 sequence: CASSLRGGRPEETQYF. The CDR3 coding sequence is TGTGCCAGCAGCTTAAGGGGGGGCAGACCTGAAGAGACCCAGTACTTC. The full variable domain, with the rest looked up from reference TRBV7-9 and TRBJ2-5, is DTGVSQNPRHKITKRGQNVTFRCDPISEHNRLYWYRQTLGQGPEFLTYFQNEAQLEKSRLLSDRFSAERPKGSFSTLEIQRTEQGDSAMYLCASSLRGGRPEETQYFGPGTRLLVL.

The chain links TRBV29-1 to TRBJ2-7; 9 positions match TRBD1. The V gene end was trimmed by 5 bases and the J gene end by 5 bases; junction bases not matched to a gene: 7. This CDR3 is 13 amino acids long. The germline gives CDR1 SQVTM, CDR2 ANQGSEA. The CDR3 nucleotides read TGCAGCGTTCTGGGACAGGGTGTCCACGAGCAGTACTTC. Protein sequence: CSVLGQGVHEQYF.

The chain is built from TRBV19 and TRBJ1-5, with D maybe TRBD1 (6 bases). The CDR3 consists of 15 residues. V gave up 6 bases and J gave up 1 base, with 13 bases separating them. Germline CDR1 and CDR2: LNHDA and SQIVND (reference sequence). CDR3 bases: TGTGCCAGTAGCTTTGACAGGTTCAGCAATCAGCCCCAGCATTTT. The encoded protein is CASSFDRFSNQPQHF. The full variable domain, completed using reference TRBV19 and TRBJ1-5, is DGGITQSPKYLFRKEGQNVTLSCEQNLNHDAMYWYRQDPGQGLRLIYYSQIVNDFQKGDIAEGYSVSREKKESFPLTVTSAQKNPTAFYLCASSFDRFSNQPQHFGDGTRLSIL.

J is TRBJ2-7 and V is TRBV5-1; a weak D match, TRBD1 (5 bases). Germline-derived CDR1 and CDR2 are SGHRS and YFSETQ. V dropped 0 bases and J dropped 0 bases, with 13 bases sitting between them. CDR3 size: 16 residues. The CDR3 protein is CASSLEFGRVSYEQYF. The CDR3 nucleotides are TGCGCCAGCAGCTTGGAGTTCGGCAGGGTCTCCTACGAGCAGTACTTC.

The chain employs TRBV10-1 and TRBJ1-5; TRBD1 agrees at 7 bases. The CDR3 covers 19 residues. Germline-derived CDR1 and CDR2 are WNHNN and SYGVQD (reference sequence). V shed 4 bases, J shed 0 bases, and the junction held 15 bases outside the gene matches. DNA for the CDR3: TGCGCCAGCAGTGGCCCCCCCGGGGACAGAAAATATAGCAATCAGCCCCAGCATTTT. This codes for CASSGPPGDRKYSNQPQHF.

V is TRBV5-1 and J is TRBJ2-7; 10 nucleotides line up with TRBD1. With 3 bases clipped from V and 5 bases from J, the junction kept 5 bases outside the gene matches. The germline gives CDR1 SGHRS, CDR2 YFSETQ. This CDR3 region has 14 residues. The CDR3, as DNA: TGCGCCAGCAGCTCCCGACAGGGGGCCAACGAGCAGTACTTC. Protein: CASSSRQGANEQYF.

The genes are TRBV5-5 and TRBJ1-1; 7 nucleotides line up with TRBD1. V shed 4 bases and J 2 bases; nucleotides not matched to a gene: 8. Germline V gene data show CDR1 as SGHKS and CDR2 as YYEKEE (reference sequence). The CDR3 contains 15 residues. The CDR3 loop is CASSPPTGINTEAFF. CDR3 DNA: TGTGCCAGCAGCCCTCCGACAGGGATAAACACTGAAGCTTTCTTT.

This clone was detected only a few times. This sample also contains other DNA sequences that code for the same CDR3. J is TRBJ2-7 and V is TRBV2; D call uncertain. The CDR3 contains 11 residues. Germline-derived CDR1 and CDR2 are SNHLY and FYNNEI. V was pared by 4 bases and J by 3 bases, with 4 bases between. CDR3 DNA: TGTGCCAGCAGTGCGGGCTACGAGCAGTACTTC. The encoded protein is CASSAGYEQYF.